The 27 T cell receptor beta chains presented below share a single source sample, sequenced in a study of metastatic and nonmetastatic thyroid tumors. Thyroid surgery had not been preceded by any treatment in any patient. TCRdb re-processed the PCR reads through MiXCR. The sample has roughly 98,000 clones, about 15% seen once. The sample comprised blood. The receptor source for this set is a female donor with papillary thyroid cancer or a benign thyroid nodule (not recorded which). Some clones in this sample may be carry-over from other donors' samples.

Worth noting for this clone: Since a much larger clone is just one base distant, this may be a read error. This chain uses TRBV20-1 with TRBJ1-5; D is uncertain. CDR1 is DFQATT and CDR2 is SNEGSKA in the germline V gene (reference sequence). The V end lost 6 bases, the J end lost 0 bases, and 18 bases lay between the germline ends. The CDR3 is 16 residues long. The CDR3: CSARRTVLYSNQPQHF. The DNA of the CDR3 is TGCAGTGCCAGAAGGACGGTTCTTTATAGCAATCAGCCCCAGCATTTT.

This clone was observed at least ten times. Other DNA variants within this sample encode the same CDR3. The rearrangement joins TRBV12-3 or TRBV12-4 to TRBJ2-2, with TRBD1 as a possible D gene (6 bases). This CDR3 is 16 amino acids long. Trimming pared 6 bases from V and 6 bases from J, leaving 20 bases between. The CDR3 DNA is TGTGCCAGCAGCCCCCCAGGGGTAGGGTGGGCCGGGGAGCTGTTTTTT. Protein sequence: CASSPPGVGWAGELFF.

Note on this clone: No conserved phenylalanine or tryptophan ends this CDR3, so it is likely a read error. The chain carries TRBV19 and TRBJ2-1; TRBD1 might be the D (5 bases). Germline V gene data show CDR1 as LNHDA and CDR2 as SQIVND (reference sequence). The CDR3 extends over 15 amino acids. The CDR3 nucleotides are TGTGCCATTAGTCTAGGGCAGGGTGTAGGGAATGAGCAGTTCCTC. As protein: CAISLGQGVGNEQFL.

The sample holds many counts of this clone. The chain uses TRBV5-1 and TRBJ1-3; no clear D. The CDR3 totals 13 residues. V lost 0 bases to trimming and J lost 3 bases, with 4 bases between them. CDR1 SGHRS and CDR2 YFSETQ come from the germline V gene. The CDR3 coding sequence is TGCGCCAGCAGCTTGGAAGTTGGAAACACCATATATTTT. Protein: CASSLEVGNTIYF.

This clone was seen ten or more times. This chain links TRBV24-1 with TRBJ2-3; no firm D call. CDR1 is KGHDR and CDR2 is SFDVKD in the germline V gene. The CDR3 consists of 13 residues. The V end lost 3 bases, the J end lost 5 bases, and 8 bases lay between the germline ends. The CDR3 sequence: CATSDGTEDTQYF. The DNA for the CDR3 is TGTGCCACCAGTGATGGAACGGAAGATACGCAGTATTTT.

This clone was observed a few times. The chain employs TRBV6-5 and TRBJ1-5; D unresolved. Germline V CDR1 and CDR2: MNHEY, SVGAGI. V gave up 2 bases and J gave up 4 bases, with 15 bases separating them. The CDR3 covers 16 residues. CDR3: CASSYASGSPNQPQHF. The DNA for the CDR3 is TGTGCCAGCAGTTACGCATCCGGGAGCCCAAATCAGCCCCAGCATTTT.

This clone was seen repeatedly, ten times or more. V usage is TRBV6-2 or TRBV6-3 and J usage is TRBJ1-4; D not certain. The V end lost 7 bases, the J end lost 4 bases, and 19 bases lay between the germline ends. Germline CDR1 and CDR2: MNHEY and SVGEGT. The CDR3 length is 16 residues. CDR3 in amino acids: CASTDPLRPVNEKLFF. In DNA form, the CDR3 reads TGTGCCAGCACCGACCCCCTTCGACCGGTTAATGAAAAACTGTTTTTT.

The chain links TRBV11-2 to TRBJ1-2; possible D gene TRBD1, 5 bases. Germline loops: CDR1 SGHAT, CDR2 FQNNGV. This CDR3 spans 17 amino acids. Trimming took 0 bases from V and 5 from J, leaving 19 bases between them. The CDR3 spells CASSLDLSRGSPYGYTF. DNA for the CDR3: TGTGCCAGCAGCTTAGATCTTTCGAGGGGCAGTCCTTATGGCTACACCTTC.

This clone showed up just a few times. The V gene is TRBV28, the J gene TRBJ1-1; weak D call: TRBD1 (6 bases). The V end lost 10 bases, the J end lost 6 bases, and 18 bases lay between the germline ends. The CDR3 contains 13 residues. The germline V gene has CDR1 MDHEN and CDR2 SYDVKM. CDR3 DNA sequence: TGTGCCATCAGCACACAGGGAAACTCTGAAGCTTTCTTT. Encoded protein: CAISTQGNSEAFF.

This chain links TRBV20-1 with TRBJ1-1, with a possible D match to TRBD1 (6 bases). This CDR3 comprises 16 residues. Germline V gene data show CDR1 as DFQATT and CDR2 as SNEGSKA (reference sequence). V was pared by 4 bases and J by 0 bases, with 18 bases between. The CDR3 nucleotides read TGCAGTGCTACCTCACAGGGTGTGGGGGTGAACACTGAAGCTTTCTTT. Translating it yields CSATSQGVGVNTEAFF.

In the case of this clone: A much larger clone differs from this one at a single base, so this may be a read error. Distinct nucleotide sequences in the sample also encode this CDR3. The chain uses TRBV24-1 and TRBJ2-5, with D possibly TRBD1 on 5 matching bases. The CDR3 totals 13 residues. Germline assignment: CDR1 KGHDR and CDR2 SFDVKD. V lost 7 bases, J lost 2 bases, and 10 bases lay in between. The CDR3 DNA reads TGTGCCACCAGGGGAACAGGTCAAGAGACCCAGTACTTC. It encodes CATRGTGQETQYF.

The chain carries TRBV28 and TRBJ2-7; D remains unclear. V was shortened by 7 bases and J by 1 base, with 11 bases between the two germline ends. Germline CDR1 MDHEN, CDR2 SYDVKM. CDR3 length: 13 amino acids. The CDR3 DNA is TGTGCCAGCAAGTTCCCCCGGTCCTACGAGCAGTACTTC. Translated, it gives CASKFPRSYEQYF.

Concerning this clone: This clone may be a read error of a much larger clone one base away. This sequence joins TRBV5-4 and TRBJ2-3, with TRBD2 matching over 9 bases. Germline CDR1 is SGHNT and CDR2 is YYREEE (reference sequence). The CDR3 has 18 amino acids. As DNA, the CDR3 is TGTGCCAGCATCTTGGAAGGCGGGGGGGGTCGGTCGGCAGATACGCAGTATTTT. Protein sequence: CASILEGGGGRSADTQYF.

This clone was found many times. J is TRBJ2-5 and V is TRBV20-1; D perhaps matches TRBD2 (5 bases). Germline assignment: CDR1 DFQATT and CDR2 SNEGSKA (reference sequence). The V and J ends lost 5 bases and 1 base respectively, with 14 bases between them. The CDR3 loop spans 14 amino acids. Here the CDR3 reads CSASRTSPQETQYF. The CDR3 DNA is TGCAGTGCTTCGCGGACTTCCCCCCAAGAGACCCAGTACTTC.

The V gene is TRBV4-1, the J gene TRBJ1-1; D gene unclear. Trimming stripped 4 bases from V and 0 bases from J, with 9 bases between. This CDR3 spans 14 amino acids. Germline V gene lookup returns CDR1 MGHRA and CDR2 YSYEKL. CDR3 region: CASSLVRLNTEAFF. The CDR3 nucleotides are TGCGCCAGCAGCCTAGTCAGGCTGAACACTGAAGCTTTCTTT.

This clone was detected ten times or more. J is TRBJ2-7 and V is TRBV20-1; a weak D match, TRBD1 (6 bases). Germline V lookup: CDR1 DFQATT, CDR2 SNEGSKA (reference sequence). Between the trimmed V and J ends, which lost 3 bases and 7 bases, there was a span of 13 bases. This CDR3 has 12 residues. The DNA for the CDR3 is TGCAGTGCTAGGTCAGGGGCGTCAGAGCAGTACTTC. Translated, it gives CSARSGASEQYF.

In DNA form, the CDR3 reads TGTGCCACCAGTGATCGGGCGGCCTACAATGAGCAGTTCTTC. Its protein is CATSDRAAYNEQFF. The chain couples TRBV24-1 to TRBJ2-1; D call uncertain. This CDR3 is built from 14 residues. The V gene's germline CDR1 is KGHDR and CDR2 SFDVKD. Between the trimmed V and J ends, which lost 3 bases and 2 bases, there was a span of 7 bases.

This clone was counted at least ten times. The chain joins TRBV6-1 to TRBJ2-3; TRBD1 is a possible D gene (6 bases). This CDR3 comprises 16 residues. The germline gives CDR1 MNHNS, CDR2 SASEGT. The V end was cut by 6 bases, the J end by 2 bases, with 18 bases between. CDR3 coding DNA: TGTGCCAGCAGCACTCACCGGGACACTAACACAGATACGCAGTATTTT. Encoded protein: CASSTHRDTNTDTQYF.

This clone has at least ten counts. This chain uses TRBV7-9 with TRBJ2-7, with D maybe TRBD1 (6 bases). Germline V lookup: CDR1 SEHNR, CDR2 FQNEAQ (reference sequence). The CDR3 extends over 13 amino acids. V was trimmed by 5 bases and J by 3 bases, leaving 11 bases between them. CDR3 nucleotide sequence: TGTGCCAGCAGCGAACGACAGGTCTACGAGCAGTACTTC. Translated: CASSERQVYEQYF.

In its sample, this clone was seen a few times. The chain is built from TRBV28 and TRBJ2-7, with D unclear. This CDR3 is 11 amino acids long. Trimming took off 3 bases at V and 5 bases at J, with 5 bases between the two ends. CDR1 and CDR2 from the germline V gene are MDHEN and SYDVKM. The CDR3 loop reads CASSFVHEQYF. Written as DNA, the CDR3 is TGTGCCAGCAGTTTTGTCCACGAGCAGTACTTC.

This clone has a count of ten or more. This chain joins TRBV6-1 and TRBJ1-1, with D unresolved. The germline V and J ends were trimmed by 6 bases and 4 bases, with 12 bases remaining between them. There are 13 residues in the CDR3. CDR1 is MNHNS, CDR2 SASEGT, per germline. CDR3 region: CASSPDRFTEAFF. In DNA, the CDR3 is TGTGCCAGCAGCCCCGATAGATTCACTGAAGCTTTCTTT.

This clone was seen more than once but under ten times. The chain combines TRBV28 with TRBJ1-1, with TRBD1 matching 7 bases. The CDR3 consists of 18 residues. The germline gives CDR1 MDHEN, CDR2 SYDVKM. Unmatched junction bases numbered 16, after V lost 2 bases and J lost 4 bases. As DNA, the CDR3 is TGTGCCAGCAGTTTAGGACAGGTGTCCCATCTATATAGCACTGAAGCTTTCTTT. The encoded protein is CASSLGQVSHLYSTEAFF.

This clone appeared many times. The CDR3: CASSFGQGAGGELFF. CDR3 in DNA: TGCGCCAGCAGCTTCGGACAGGGGGCTGGTGGGGAGCTGTTTTTT. This rearrangement joins TRBV5-1 to TRBJ2-2, with TRBD1 matching over 11 bases. V dropped 2 bases and J dropped 8; count of bases not matched to a gene: 5. The CDR3 sequence is 15 residues long. Germline loops: CDR1 SGHRS, CDR2 YFSETQ.

As for this clone: Germline and junction disagree at one end, which may indicate a read error. J is TRBJ2-7 and V is TRBV6-5, with D uncertain. This CDR3 is built from 17 residues. Per germline, CDR1 MNHEY and CDR2 SVGAGI. CDR3 amino acids: CASSYRPGLTVAYEHYF. CDR3 bases: TGTGCCAGCAGTTACCGTCCTGGCCTCACCGTCGCCTACGAGCATTACTTC.

This clone was seen ten or more times. The chain is built from TRBV3-1 and TRBJ2-3, with TRBD2 matching over 13 bases. J gave up 5 bases and V 1 base, and 0 bases lay outside the gene matches. In germline, CDR1 is LGHDT, CDR2 YNNKEL (reference sequence). The CDR3 is 15 residues long. The CDR3 loop is CASSQGTSGGDTQYF. The DNA of the CDR3 is TGTGCCAGCAGCCAAGGGACTAGCGGGGGAGATACGCAGTATTTT.

This clone was found many times. The chain joins TRBV6-2 or TRBV6-3 to TRBJ2-1, with 11 nucleotides matching TRBD1. The CDR3 spans 15 residues. Looked up from germline, CDR1 is MNHEY and CDR2 is SVGEGT. The V segment lost 4 bases and the J segment 7 bases; nucleotides outside the gene matches: 6. Written as DNA, the CDR3 is TGTGCCAGCAGTTTCCCGGGACAGGGGGGGAATGAGCAGTTCTTC. The encoded protein is CASSFPGQGGNEQFF.

The chain links TRBV10-1 to TRBJ2-3; 8 bases line up with TRBD1. Looked up from germline, CDR1 is WNHNN and CDR2 is SYGVQD (reference sequence). The CDR3 loop spans 16 amino acids. With 6 bases clipped from V and 6 bases from J, the junction kept 14 bases outside the gene matches. CDR3: CASSPADRVTGDTQYF. CDR3 bases: TGCGCCAGCAGCCCCGCGGACAGGGTCACGGGGGATACGCAGTATTTT.